A single sample gave rise to the 10 T cell receptor beta chains below, sequenced in a study of cytomegalovirus exposure and HLA in healthy donors. The primer mix had 60 Vbeta and 13 Jbeta primers. Here immunoSEQ multiplex PCR was the method, and the copy in TCRdb shows in-frame clones only, minus some. In the table there are 150,000 to 200,000 clones, 71% of which are singletons. The sample comprised PBMCs. These receptors came from a woman in her thirties in good health and CMV-seronegative.

This chain links TRBV7-3 with TRBJ2-5, with 13 nucleotides matching TRBD2. Germline assignment: CDR1 SGHTA and CDR2 FQGTGA. V dropped 1 base and J dropped 5; count of bases not matched to a gene: 10. This CDR3 has 18 amino acids. The CDR3 DNA reads TGTGCCAGCAGCTTAAGGCATGGACTAGCGGGAGTTGTTGAGACCCAGTACTTC. Encoded protein: CASSLRHGLAGVVETQYF.

CDR3 DNA sequence: TGTGCCAGCAGTTCAGGGGGCTACGAGCAGTACTTC. Protein: CASSSGGYEQYF. This chain uses TRBV27 with TRBJ2-5; TRBD1 agrees at 7 bases. The J call may not be correct, given that the DNA end is closer to TRBJ2-7. This CDR3 has 12 residues. CDR1 and CDR2 from the germline V gene are MNHEY and SMNVEV (reference sequence).

A word on this clone: Germline and junction disagree at one end, which may indicate a read error. The rearrangement links TRBV5-6 to TRBJ2-3; 7 bases align to TRBD1. This CDR3 spans 16 amino acids. Germline CDR1 and CDR2: SGHDT and YYEEEE. CDR3 DNA sequence: TGTGTCAGCGGCCACCCTACAGGGGCAGGCACAGATACGCAGTATTTT. As protein: CVSGHPTGAGTDTQYF.

The gene calls are TRBV2 and TRBJ1-2; D is possibly TRBD1 (5 bases). The CDR3 sequence is 15 residues long. CDR1 and CDR2 (germline): SNHLY, FYNNEI. V gave up 3 bases and J gave up 4 bases, with 15 bases separating them. For the CDR3, the DNA is TGTGCCAGCAGTGACCCCGGGGGGGGTAGCTATGGCTACACCTTC. Translating it yields CASSDPGGGSYGYTF.

This sequence joins TRBV9 and TRBJ2-1, with D perhaps matching TRBD2 (7 bases). The CDR3 is made up of 16 amino acids. Germline assignment: CDR1 SGDLS and CDR2 YYNGEE. Trimming stripped 4 bases from V and 5 bases from J, with 19 bases between. The CDR3 coding sequence is TGTGCCAGCAGCTCCCTGAGGGGGAGGGCCAACAATGAGCAGTTCTTC. This translates into CASSSLRGRANNEQFF.

In its sample, this clone was seen once. This chain connects TRBV14 to TRBJ2-5; 9 nucleotides agree with TRBD1. Germline trimming cut 4 bases from V and 5 bases from J; bases unmatched to any gene: 5. CDR1 is SGHDN and CDR2 is FVKESK in the germline V gene. CDR3 length equals 14 residues. CDR3 sequence: CASSPGTGYETQYF. CDR3 bases: TGTGCCAGCAGCCCCGGGACAGGGTATGAGACCCAGTACTTC.

The chain joins TRBV6-6 to TRBJ2-5; D is possibly TRBD1 (6 bases). The DNA end favors TRBJ2-7, so the J call may be wrong. Germline V gene data show CDR1 as MNHNY and CDR2 as SVGAGI (reference sequence). CDR3 length: 15 amino acids. CDR3 residues: CASSQGQPGPYEQYF. The CDR3 bases are TGTGCCAGCAGTCAGGGGCAGCCTGGACCCTACGAGCAGTACTTC.

The chain recombines TRBV13 with TRBJ1-2; 9 bases align to TRBD1. This CDR3 has 14 amino acids. After removal of 4 bases from V and 5 bases from J, the junction contained 5 bases not matched to a gene. Germline CDR1 PRHDT, CDR2 FYEKMQ (reference sequence). This CDR3 reads CASSSQTGGYGYTF. CDR3 DNA sequence: TGTGCCAGCAGCTCCCAGACAGGGGGGTATGGCTACACCTTC.

The rearrangement uses TRBV28 and TRBJ1-2; 8 positions match TRBD1. Per the germline V gene, CDR1 is MDHEN and CDR2 is SYDVKM. The ends lost 8 bases at V and 5 bases at J; junction bases unmatched: 4. This CDR3 is built from 12 residues. The CDR3 loop is CASVDRGYGYTF. The CDR3 nucleotides read TGTGCCAGCGTCGACAGGGGATATGGCTACACCTTC.

The chain combines TRBV10-3 with TRBJ2-6, with a tentative D call TRBD2 (6 bases). This CDR3 contains 16 residues. The V and J ends lost 6 bases and 0 bases respectively, with 12 bases between them. Germline values: CDR1 ENHRY, CDR2 SYGVKD. The CDR3 reads CAISPGLSSGANVLTF. In DNA, the CDR3 is TGTGCCATCAGCCCCGGACTAAGCTCTGGGGCCAACGTCCTGACTTTC.